What follows describes a single T cell receptor beta chain. The data were taken from a study of blood T cell repertoires in COVID-19. Study overall: Researchers got acute and convalescent COVID-19 samples from the United States, Italy and Spain. The analysed material was cDNA or gDNA that came from T cells, B-cell-depleted T cells, or PBMCs.

Methods used by the authors: Amplification with reference gene primers provided the estimates of nucleated cell counts. Measured with immunoSEQ multiplex PCR; TCRdb has only the in-frame clones, and not every one. That table gives V, J and clone size, and the DNA gave D and trimming. The sample shows 100,000 to 110,000 clones, more than 75% of them seen only once. The germline V gene encodes CDR1 SNHLY and CDR2 FYNNEI. The V end lost 2 bases, the J end lost 3 bases, and 17 bases lay between the germline ends. The CDR3 consists of 17 residues. The sequencing input was peripheral blood. J is TRBJ1-3 and V is TRBV2; D possibly corresponds to TRBD1 (6 bases). This TCR came from a human donor in a cohort sampled during active COVID-19. This chain's CDR3 is CASSERGQGTLGNTIYF. The CDR3 DNA is TGTGCCAGCAGTGAAAGAGGTCAGGGGACGCTTGGAAACACCATATATTTT.